A selection of T cell receptor beta chains follows, all from one sample in a study of CD8 T cells in ankylosing spondylitis. TCRdb called the 5' RACE reads again in MiXCR, with one record for every CDR3 protein. This sample yields some 700,000 distinct CDR3 sequences, of which about 20% are seen a single time; 15% to 20% belongs to the top ten. The specimen was blood, either unsorted or a sorted T cell fraction (not recorded which). Receptors originate from a male donor with ankylosing spondylitis. Each CDR3 is given with its conserved first and last residue. The D gene is left open where the match is weak. Clone size is stated in some rows and not others, as once, few, many or a class when expanded.

>few|TRBV20-1|TRBD2|TRBJ2-7
CSAPHPGTRIYEQYF
TGCAGTGCTCCTCATCCCGGGACTAGAATCTACGAGCAGTACTTC
>many|TRBV12-3/TRBV12-4|TRBD1|TRBJ2-2
CASSPRTGIAGELFF
TGTGCCAGCAGTCCCCGGACAGGGATAGCCGGGGAGCTGTTTTTT
>few|TRBV7-9|NA|TRBJ2-7
CASSLSGGNEQYF
TGTGCCAGCAGCTTAAGTGGGGGCAACGAGCAGTACTTC
>few|TRBV4-1|NA|TRBJ2-5
CASSQDNRVETQYF
TGCGCCAGCAGCCAAGATAACAGGGTAGAGACCCAGTACTTC
>NA|TRBV3-1|NA|TRBJ2-2
CASSQTRDNTGELFF
TGTGCCAGCAGCCAAACCAGGGATAACACCGGGGAGCTGTTTTTT
>NA|TRBV4-2|NA|TRBJ1-1
CASSQEGGAQNTEAFF
TGTGCCAGCAGCCAAGAGGGAGGGGCCCAGAACACTGAAGCTTTCTTT
>few|TRBV20-1|NA|TRBJ2-4
CSAKRLAFGNIQYF
TGCAGTGCTAAACGCCTAGCCTTCGGGAACATTCAGTACTTC
>once|TRBV7-6|TRBD2|TRBJ2-1
CASSLDGTRNNEQFF
TGTGCCAGCAGCTTAGACGGGACTAGAAACAATGAGCAGTTCTTC
>NA|TRBV20-1|TRBD1|TRBJ2-3
CRIQGQVTDTQYF
TGCAGGATACAGGGGCAGGTTACAGATACGCAGTATTTT
>few|TRBV5-1|NA|TRBJ2-7
CASCPRGEGPYEQYF
TGCGCCAGCTGCCCACGGGGAGAAGGGCCGTACGAGCAGTACTTC
>many|TRBV25-1|TRBD1|TRBJ2-7
CASSDPSTGGYEQYF
TGTGCCAGCAGTGATCCATCGACAGGGGGCTACGAGCAGTACTTC
>few|TRBV6-4|NA|TRBJ1-6
CASRVAPGANSPLHF
TGTGCCAGCAGAGTTGCTCCAGGGGCTAATTCACCCCTCCACTTT
>NA|TRBV20-1|TRBD2|TRBJ2-7
CSASTSGGSYEQYF
TGCAGTGCTAGTACTAGCGGGGGCTCCTACGAGCAGTACTTC
>few|TRBV20-1|TRBD2|TRBJ2-1
CSARDGLAVYNEQFF
TGCAGTGCTAGAGATGGCCTAGCGGTATACAATGAGCAGTTCTTC
>NA|TRBV4-1|TRBD2|TRBJ2-7
CASSRTSAFSYEQYF
TGCGCCAGCAGCCGAACTAGCGCCTTCTCCTACGAGCAGTACTTC
>NA|TRBV7-8|TRBD1|TRBJ2-3
CASSRPEGASADTQYF
TGTGCCAGCAGCCGACCAGAGGGGGCAAGCGCAGATACGCAGTATTTT
>once|TRBV12-3/TRBV12-4|TRBD2|TRBJ2-5
CASSLVGLAGSQETQYF
TGTGCCAGCAGTTTAGTGGGGTTAGCGGGATCCCAAGAGACCCAGTACTTC
>NA|TRBV6-5|TRBD1|TRBJ1-4
CASSSRTGGVNEKLFF
TGTGCCAGCAGTTCCCGGACAGGGGGCGTTAATGAAAAACTGTTTTTT
>NA|TRBV20-1|TRBD2|TRBJ2-1
CSARDPAGVEQFF
TGCAGTGCTAGAGATCCAGCGGGAGTTGAGCAGTTCTTC
>NA|TRBV15|TRBD2|TRBJ2-1
CATSRPLAVNYNEQFF
TGTGCCACCAGCAGACCCCTAGCGGTCAATTACAATGAGCAGTTCTTC
>many|TRBV4-1|NA|TRBJ1-5
CASSQGQSNQPQHF
TGCGCCAGCAGCCAGGGGCAGAGCAATCAGCCCCAGCATTTT
>few|TRBV4-2|NA|TRBJ1-6
CASSQGGDSPLHF
TGTGCCAGCAGCCAAGGAGGGGATTCACCCCTCCACTTT
>NA|TRBV29-1|NA|TRBJ1-4
CSVEDRHLTVGPDSHNEKLFF
TGCAGCGTTGAAGATAGGCATCTCACAGTTGGACCGGACAGCCACAATGAAAAACTGTTTTTT
>few|TRBV18|NA|TRBJ2-7
CASSPLGPNEQYF
TGTGCCAGCTCACCGCTGGGTCCAAACGAGCAGTACTTC
>NA|TRBV3-1|NA|TRBJ2-5
CASGLSYQETQYF
TGTGCCAGCGGACTTAGCTACCAAGAGACCCAGTACTTC
>few|TRBV4-1|TRBD1|TRBJ2-7
CASSNRQGFYEQYF
TGCGCCAGCAGCAACCGACAGGGGTTCTACGAGCAGTACTTC